This TCR beta chain was sequenced during a study of shared clonotypes between healthy human individuals. Germline V lookup: CDR1 MNHEY, CDR2 SMNVEV (reference sequence). V was clipped by 6 bases and J by 1 base; unmatched bases: 0. This CDR3 region has 13 residues. Clones were sequenced by immunoSEQ multiplex PCR, and TCRdb holds only the in-frame ones, with some missing. Among 2.3 million or so clones, 85% to 95% were seen once, and the ten largest hold about 0.41%. In the case of this clone: Different DNA sequences within this sample yield the same CDR3.

This chain links TRBV27 with TRBJ2-7; 10 bases map to TRBD2. Sequencing was done on a sample of naive CD4+ T cells from PBMCs. The subset is: CD45RA+ positively selected. This TCR came from a man between 18 and 35 years old in good health. Some clones in this sample may be carry-over from other donors' samples. The CDR3 DNA follows: TGTGCCAGCAGGACTAGCGGGTCCTACGAGCAGTACTTC. It codes for CASRTSGSYEQYF.